This T cell receptor (beta chain) emerged from a study of T cell clonotyping in hematopoietic cell transplantation. CDR1 is LNHDA and CDR2 is SQIVND in the germline V gene (reference sequence). CDR3 size: 13 residues. V was trimmed by 3 bases and J by 7 bases, leaving 12 bases between them. Repertoires were generated with immunoSEQ multiplex PCR, while TCRdb's copy carries only in-frame clones and drops some. The sample holds 9,000 to 13,000 clones, 89% seen once. This sample comprised PBMCs, obtained 180 days after allogeneic stem cell transplant. The clonotype was recovered from a male patient aged 60 to 75 who had an allogeneic stem cell transplant from an unrelated donor, so the T cells may come from the graft donor. Some clones in this sample may be carry-over from other donors' samples. The chain joins TRBV19 to TRBJ1-1; perhaps TRBD1 as D (5 bases). The DNA for the CDR3 is TGTGCCAGTAGTATCCCGGGGACGGGTGAAGCTTTCTTT. It codes for CASSIPGTGEAFF.